This T cell receptor (beta chain) originates from a study of graft-versus-host responses after intestinal transplantation. The wider study: All recipients were given anti-thymocyte globulin induction, and tacrolimus and steroids were then administered for 3 to 4 years.

Germline CDR1 reads MNHEY; CDR2 reads SMNVEV (reference sequence). The CDR3 sequence is 15 residues long. V was pared by 1 base and J by 5 bases, with 12 bases between. Study-level results: GvH clones turned up in recipient marrow; some had shown up first in ileum or blood.

A note on this clone: Its antigen remains unknown.

The repertoire was sequenced with immunoSEQ multiplex PCR; TCRdb's copy has only in-frame clones and lacks some. The sample lists some 90,000 clones; 85% to 95% were seen once. This rearrangement joins TRBV27 to TRBJ2-1; tentatively, D is TRBD2 (6 bases). The sequence came from a human donor who was the organ donor for an intestinal transplant. Material: unstimulated CD8+ T cells sorted from spleen or lymph node cells, obtained before transplant. CDR3 in amino acids: CASSLWFPGDNEQFF. CDR3 bases: TGTGCCAGCAGTTTATGGTTTCCGGGGGACAATGAGCAGTTCTTC.